The next 31 T cell receptor beta chains were all read from a single sample in a study of T-cell reconstitution after alpha-beta-depleted transplantation in children. Unique molecular identifiers were incorporated into the prepared TCRbeta library. TCRdb reanalysed the PCR reads using MiXCR and keeps one entry per CDR3 protein. The profile shows over 400,000 distinct CDR3 sequences, approximately 12% of them singletons. The sample consisted of PBMCs from the stem cell graft donor, taken from the stem cell graft. All receptors come from a human donor who donated a stem cell graft to a child with combined immunodeficiency.

This clonotype was seen a few times. V usage is TRBV9 and J usage is TRBJ2-3, with TRBD2 matching 9 bases. This CDR3 spans 14 amino acids. Germline V CDR1 and CDR2: SGDLS, YYNGEE. The V gene end was trimmed by 1 base and the J gene end by 5 bases; junction bases not matched to a gene: 2. CDR3 protein: CASSVSAGGDTQYF. CDR3 sequence (DNA): TGTGCCAGCAGCGTATCAGCGGGGGGAGATACGCAGTATTTT.

This clonotype has only a few counts. The V call is TRBV5-1, the J call TRBJ2-1; no firm D call. The germline gives CDR1 SGHRS, CDR2 YFSETQ. The CDR3 is 16 amino acids. With 0 bases removed from V and 0 bases from J, the gap between germline ends came to 10 bases. The CDR3 DNA is TGCGCCAGCAGCTTGGAGGGCGGTCACTCCTACAATGAGCAGTTCTTC. It specifies CASSLEGGHSYNEQFF.

This clonotype was observed many times. This chain connects TRBV21-1 to TRBJ1-6. TRBV21-1 is deemed a pseudogene. This CDR3 is built from 11 residues. The CDR3 bases are TGTGCCAGCGAGCAGTGTTCACCCCTCCACTTT. It translates to CASEQCSPLHF.

This clonotype has only a few counts. This rearrangement joins TRBV4-3 to TRBJ1-1; TRBD1 is a possible D gene (6 bases). There are 15 residues in the CDR3. Deletions cut 0 bases from V and 7 bases from J, with 15 bases between. Germline V CDR1 and CDR2: LGHNA, YSLEER. The CDR3 sequence: CASSQDQTGPFEAFF. CDR3 nucleotides: TGCGCCAGCAGCCAAGATCAAACAGGGCCTTTTGAAGCTTTCTTT.

The chain employs TRBV29-1 and TRBJ2-7, with 8 positions matching TRBD2. CDR1 is SQVTM and CDR2 is ANQGSEA in the germline V gene. V lost 1 base and J lost 2; bases outside the gene matches: 7. The length of the CDR3 is 15 residues. For the CDR3, the DNA is TGCAGCGTTGAAGTACGGAGCGGGGGCCCCTACGAGCAGTACTTC. Its translation: CSVEVRSGGPYEQYF.

The chain carries TRBV27 and TRBJ2-1; D possibly corresponds to TRBD2 (6 bases). CDR3 size: 11 residues. Trimming left V 8 bases short and J 7 bases short, with 9 bases between. Germline V gives CDR1 MNHEY, CDR2 SMNVEV (reference sequence). Here the CDR3 DNA reads TGTGCCAGCGGTAGCGGAAATGAGCAGTTCTTC. The encoded protein is CASGSGNEQFF.

This clonotype has a handful of counts. The J gene is TRBJ1-5, the V gene TRBV12-3 or TRBV12-4; TRBD1 agrees at 8 bases. The CDR3 totals 15 residues. V lost 6 bases and J lost 5; bases outside the gene matches: 9. The CDR3 DNA reads as TGTGCCAGCAGCGTCGGACAGGGTTTGGATCAGCCCCAGCATTTT. Amino acid sequence: CASSVGQGLDQPQHF.

The J gene is TRBJ1-2, the V gene TRBV12-3 or TRBV12-4, with TRBD1 matching 9 bases. This CDR3 is built from 14 residues. J was trimmed by 5 bases and V by 5 bases; bases with no gene match: 6. The CDR3 protein is CASSPWTGEYGYTF. The CDR3 nucleotides read TGTGCCAGCAGTCCCTGGACAGGGGAATATGGCTACACCTTC.

This clonotype was seen at least ten times. V usage is TRBV10-3 and J usage is TRBJ2-7; tentatively, D is TRBD1 (5 bases). This CDR3 comprises 14 residues. V was cut by 4 bases and J by 4 bases, with 14 bases left in between. CDR1 ENHRY and CDR2 SYGVKD come from the germline V gene. The CDR3 loop reads CAISGPPQGYEQYF. For the CDR3, the DNA is TGTGCCATCAGTGGGCCGCCGCAGGGTTACGAGCAGTACTTC.

This clonotype was counted at least ten times. This rearrangement joins TRBV12-3 or TRBV12-4 to TRBJ1-5; 7 positions agree with TRBD1. V lost 6 bases and J lost 0; bases outside the gene matches: 2. CDR3 size: 14 residues. The CDR3, as DNA: TGTGCCAGCAGAAACAGGGGTAGCAATCAGCCCCAGCATTTT. Its translation: CASRNRGSNQPQHF.

In its sample, this clonotype was seen many times. The J gene is TRBJ2-5, the V gene TRBV6-1, with 11 positions matching TRBD2. Trimming at V came to 7 bases and at J to 4 bases, leaving 8 bases not matched to a gene. In germline, CDR1 is MNHNS, CDR2 SASEGT. The CDR3 is 15 amino acids. The CDR3, as DNA: TGTGCCAGCACCCTTAGCGGGAGGGCCTTAGAGACCCAGTACTTC. Translation gives CASTLSGRALETQYF.

Comment on this clonotype: Since a much larger clone is just one base distant, this may be a read error. This chain connects TRBV29-1 to TRBJ1-1; the D gene is possibly TRBD1 (6 bases). From germline, CDR1 is SQVTM and CDR2 ANQGSEA. The CDR3 consists of 13 residues. V lost 7 bases and J lost 0, with 12 bases in between. The CDR3 nucleotides read TGCAGCGGTTCGGGACAAATGAACACTGAAGCTTTCTTT. Its translation is CSGSGQMNTEAFF.

The chain employs TRBV7-2 and TRBJ2-6, with 7 bases matching TRBD1. Looked up from germline, CDR1 is SGHTA and CDR2 is FQGNSA. CDR3 length equals 16 residues. Trimming took 5 bases from V and 0 from J; bases not matched to a gene: 4. The CDR3 reads CASSRGQSSGANVLTF. The CDR3 nucleotides are TGTGCCAGCAGCCGGGGACAGAGCTCTGGGGCCAACGTCCTGACTTTC.

This clonotype was seen more than once but under ten times. The rearrangement links TRBV9 to TRBJ2-3; D gene uncertain. Trimming removed 0 bases at V and 0 bases at J, with 11 bases between. The CDR3 covers 16 residues. Germline V CDR1 and CDR2: SGDLS, YYNGEE. Here the CDR3 DNA reads TGTGCCAGCAGCGTAGGGAGTAGCTCTAGCACAGATACGCAGTATTTT. Residues: CASSVGSSSSTDTQYF. The entire variable domain, with the rest obtained from reference TRBV9 and TRBJ2-3, is as follows: DSGVTQTPKHLITATGQRVTLRCSPRSGDLSVYWYQQSLDQGLQFLIQYYNGEERAKGNILERFSAQQFPDLHSELNLSSLELGDSALYFCASSVGSSSSTDTQYFGPGTRLTVL.

This clonotype was seen many times. The genes are TRBV5-1 and TRBJ2-1; 9 bases map to TRBD2. V was clipped by 4 bases and J by 6 bases; unmatched bases: 5. The CDR3 covers 14 residues. Germline V CDR1 and CDR2: SGHRS, YFSETQ. The CDR3 is CASSPGLAFNEQFF. CDR3 bases: TGCGCCAGCAGCCCGGGACTAGCTTTCAATGAGCAGTTCTTC. The whole variable domain, remainder taken from reference TRBV5-1 and TRBJ2-1, is KAGVTQTPRYLIKTRGQQVTLSCSPISGHRSVSWYQQTPGQGLQFLFEYFSETQRNKGNFPGRFSGRQFSNSRSEMNVSTLELGDSALYLCASSPGLAFNEQFFGPGTRLTVL.

This clonotype was observed a handful of times. The CDR3 reads CASSRQGYSTGELFF. For the CDR3, the DNA is TGCGCCAGCAGCCGGCAGGGATATAGCACCGGGGAGCTGTTTTTT. The chain is built from TRBV4-3 and TRBJ2-2; TRBD1 is a possible D gene (5 bases). V shed 4 bases and J shed 4 bases, with 13 bases lying between them. The CDR3 contains 15 residues. In germline, CDR1 is LGHNA, CDR2 YSLEER.

This clonotype has ten or more counts. The V and J genes are TRBV18 and TRBJ1-1; 8 bases line up with TRBD1. With 8 bases clipped from V and 4 bases from J, the junction kept 6 bases outside the gene matches. There are 13 residues in the CDR3. Germline assignment: CDR1 KGHSH and CDR2 LQKENI. CDR3 sequence reads: CASTGGDSTEAFF. DNA of the CDR3: TGTGCCAGCACAGGGGGGGATAGCACTGAAGCTTTCTTT.

A few counts support this clonotype. The chain uses TRBV7-9 and TRBJ2-1; D possibly corresponds to TRBD1 (6 bases). CDR1 is SEHNR, CDR2 FQNEAQ, per germline (reference sequence). Trimming took 5 bases from V and 7 from J, leaving 24 bases between them. The CDR3 spans 17 residues. The DNA for the CDR3 is TGTGCCAGCAGCCGCCTTCCCCAGGGGCTCCAGGGGAATGAGCAGTTCTTC. It encodes CASSRLPQGLQGNEQFF.

In this sample, this clonotype turned up a few times. The V call is TRBV4-2, the J call TRBJ2-3; 7 bases map to TRBD2. The J segment lost 2 bases and the V segment lost 1 base, leaving 9 bases of the junction unmatched. Germline V gene lookup returns CDR1 LGHNA and CDR2 YNFKEQ. CDR3 size: 17 residues. The CDR3 region is CASSQVLGTTNTDTQYF. The CDR3 DNA sequence: TGTGCCAGCAGCCAAGTTCTTGGGACTACGAACACAGATACGCAGTATTTT.

The chain couples TRBV5-1 to TRBJ2-7; 7 nucleotides agree with TRBD1. Germline V lookup: CDR1 SGHRS, CDR2 YFSETQ. This CDR3 is 15 amino acids long. Trimming cost V 0 bases and J 3 bases; bases outside gene matches: 6. CDR3: CASSLEGQPNYEQYF. CDR3 nucleotides: TGCGCCAGCAGCTTGGAGGGACAGCCAAACTACGAGCAGTACTTC.

This sequence joins TRBV7-8 and TRBJ2-2; 9 bases map to TRBD2. V dropped 4 bases and J dropped 4; count of bases not matched to a gene: 10. The CDR3 is 17 amino acids. Per germline, CDR1 SGHVS and CDR2 FQNEAQ. CDR3 sequence reads: CASSYAVAGVSTGELFF. The CDR3 region has the DNA TGTGCCAGCAGCTACGCGGTAGCGGGAGTGAGCACCGGGGAGCTGTTTTTT. The variable domain in full, completed from reference TRBV7-8 and TRBJ2-2, reads GAGVSQSPRYKVAKRGQDVALRCDPISGHVSLFWYQQALGQGPEFLTYFQNEAQLDKSGLPSDRFFAERPEGSVSTLKIQRTQQEDSAVYLCASSYAVAGVSTGELFFGEGSRLTVL.

This chain joins TRBV29-1 and TRBJ2-4; D possibly matches TRBD1 or TRBD2 (5 bases each). Germline assignment: CDR1 SQVTM and CDR2 ANQGSEA. This CDR3 is built from 14 residues. V was shortened by 5 bases and J by 9 bases, with 20 bases between the two germline ends. The CDR3 DNA sequence: TGCAGCGTTTCCTCCCTGGGGAGTCAGGGCATTCAGTACTTC. The encoded protein is CSVSSLGSQGIQYF.

The CDR3 DNA is TGTGCCATCAGCGGGACAGGGGGTGACGGCAATCAGCCCCAGCATTTT. It is translated as CAISGTGGDGNQPQHF. The V and J genes are TRBV10-3 and TRBJ1-5; 11 positions agree with TRBD1. The CDR3 consists of 16 residues. V lost 6 bases, J lost 2 bases, and 6 bases stayed unmatched. The V gene's germline CDR1 is ENHRY and CDR2 SYGVKD.

J is TRBJ2-5 and V is TRBV20-1; D assignment may be TRBD1 or TRBD2 (6 bases each). Trimming removed 3 bases from V and 5 bases from J, with 16 bases in between. Germline V gene lookup returns CDR1 DFQATT and CDR2 SNEGSKA (reference sequence). This CDR3 comprises 14 residues. CDR3 protein: CSARALGGPETQYF. The CDR3 bases are TGCAGTGCTAGGGCACTCGGGGGCCCGGAGACCCAGTACTTC.

This clonotype was observed at least ten times. The genes are TRBV20-1 and TRBJ2-1; the D gene is possibly TRBD2 (6 bases). The CDR3 covers 15 residues. Per germline, CDR1 DFQATT and CDR2 SNEGSKA (reference sequence). Trimming left V 2 bases short and J 3 bases short, with 14 bases between. CDR3 sequence: CSARIPGTHYNEQFF. The CDR3 DNA follows: TGCAGTGCTAGAATACCCGGGACTCACTACAATGAGCAGTTCTTC.

This sequence joins TRBV5-1 and TRBJ2-7; the D is unclear. Trimming pared 0 bases from V and 6 bases from J, leaving 4 bases between. CDR3 size: 11 residues. Germline assignment: CDR1 SGHRS and CDR2 YFSETQ. CDR3 loop: CASSLESEQYF. The CDR3 region has the DNA TGCGCCAGCAGCTTGGAATCCGAGCAGTACTTC.

The chain combines TRBV12-3 or TRBV12-4 with TRBJ2-1; D uncertain. Deletions cut 3 bases from V and 1 base from J, with 4 bases between. This CDR3 has 13 residues. This CDR3 reads CASSFVSYNEQFF. Here the CDR3 DNA reads TGTGCCAGCAGTTTTGTATCCTACAATGAGCAGTTCTTC.

This clonotype was counted only a few times. V usage is TRBV12-3 or TRBV12-4 and J usage is TRBJ2-4; TRBD2 aligns across 14 bases. The CDR3 contains 13 residues. After removal of 5 bases from V and 15 bases from J, the junction contained 6 bases not matched to a gene. CDR3 amino acids: CASSPGLAGVRYF. Written as DNA, the CDR3 is TGTGCCAGCAGTCCGGGACTAGCGGGGGTTAGGTACTTC.

This chain uses TRBV27 with TRBJ2-6, with TRBD2 identical over 12 bases. CDR3 size: 17 residues. Trimming at V came to 3 bases and at J to 4 bases, leaving 4 bases not matched to a gene. In germline, CDR1 is MNHEY, CDR2 SMNVEV (reference sequence). For the CDR3, the DNA is TGTGCCAGCAGTTTCCGACTAGCGGGAGCGGGGGCCAACGTCCTGACTTTC. It specifies CASSFRLAGAGANVLTF.

The V and J genes are TRBV4-1 and TRBJ2-3; D is ambiguous. The CDR3 length is 13 residues. The V gene lost 0 bases and the J gene lost 5 bases, with 6 bases spanning the gap. Germline assignment: CDR1 MGHRA and CDR2 YSYEKL. CDR3 residues: CASSQEALDTQYF. Here the CDR3 DNA reads TGCGCCAGCAGCCAAGAGGCCTTAGATACGCAGTATTTT.

This clonotype has just a few counts. The chain links TRBV6-6 to TRBJ1-1, with D hard to call. Between the trimmed V and J ends, which lost 5 bases and 2 bases, there was a span of 15 bases. The CDR3 loop spans 15 amino acids. Germline CDR1 MNHNY, CDR2 SVGAGI (reference sequence). CDR3 residues: CASSPFGGVNTEAFF. DNA for the CDR3: TGTGCCAGCAGTCCTTTTGGCGGGGTCAACACTGAAGCTTTCTTT.